Below are 12 T cell receptor beta chains sequenced from a single sample in a study of blood T cell repertoires in COVID-19. Sequenced by immunoSEQ multiplex PCR; TCRdb stores in-frame clones only, minus some. The sample has under 450,000 clones; approximately 88% are singletons. The sequenced material came from peripheral blood. The receptors were gathered from a woman between 45 and 60 years old with COVID-19, enrolled during active disease.

The chain combines TRBV5-6 with TRBJ2-3; 7 nucleotides agree with TRBD2. V was pared by 5 bases and J by 3 bases, with 9 bases of the junction left unmatched. The CDR3 sequence is 15 residues long. Germline loops: CDR1 SGHDT, CDR2 YYEEEE. The CDR3 DNA follows: TGTGCCAGCAGTTTCAACCCGGGGGGTACAGATACGCAGTATTTT. Residues: CASSFNPGGTDTQYF.

This clone was picked up a small number of times. The chain carries TRBV14 and TRBJ2-1, with D unresolved. This CDR3 contains 15 residues. CDR1 is SGHDN, CDR2 FVKESK, per germline. V lost 2 bases to trimming and J lost 4 bases, with 12 bases between them. The CDR3 nucleotides read TGTGCCAGCAGCCAAAGTCGGTACTATTACAATGAGCAGTTCTTC. Translation gives CASSQSRYYYNEQFF.

The chain couples TRBV19 to TRBJ1-2; a weak D match, TRBD1 (6 bases). Trimming pared 3 bases from V and 4 bases from J, leaving 15 bases between. This CDR3 is 15 amino acids long. The V gene's germline CDR1 is LNHDA and CDR2 SQIVND (reference sequence). The CDR3 sequence is CASSMDRGARYGYTF. DNA for the CDR3: TGTGCCAGTAGTATGGATCGGGGGGCCCGCTATGGCTACACCTTC. Full variable domain (rest looked up from reference TRBV19 and TRBJ1-2): DGGITQSPKYLFRKEGQNVTLSCEQNLNHDAMYWYRQDPGQGLRLIYYSQIVNDFQKGDIAEGYSVSREKKESFPLTVTSAQKNPTAFYLCASSMDRGARYGYTFGSGTRLTVV.

The rearrangement uses TRBV6-6 and TRBJ1-5; D possibly corresponds to TRBD1 (5 bases). Per the germline V gene, CDR1 is MNHNY and CDR2 is SVGAGI (reference sequence). The V and J ends lost 4 bases and 2 bases respectively, with 15 bases between them. This CDR3 is built from 16 residues. The CDR3 here is CASSFHVTGGNQPQHF. The CDR3 DNA sequence: TGTGCCAGCAGTTTCCACGTTACGGGGGGCAATCAGCCCCAGCATTTT.

For this clone: Other DNA sequences in this specimen translate into the identical CDR3. The chain couples TRBV12-5 to TRBJ1-1; D uncertain. Trimming left V 5 bases short and J 6 bases short, with 4 bases between. In germline, CDR1 is LGHNT, CDR2 FRNRAP. The CDR3 has 10 amino acids. The CDR3 DNA follows: TGTGCTAGTGGTCTCCCTGAAGCTTTCTTT. The encoded protein is CASGLPEAFF.

This sequence joins TRBV24-1 and TRBJ2-3; the D gene is possibly TRBD1 (6 bases). The CDR3 extends over 14 amino acids. Germline-derived CDR1 and CDR2 are KGHDR and SFDVKD. Trimming shortened V by 3 bases and J by 6 bases, and 12 bases separated the two germline ends. In DNA, the CDR3 is TGTGCCACCAGTGATACAGGGACGGCCGATACGCAGTATTTT. Encoded protein: CATSDTGTADTQYF.

The chain joins TRBV3-1 (or the pseudogene TRBV3-2) to TRBJ2-1, with 9 bases fitting TRBD2. From germline, CDR1 is LGHDT and CDR2 YNNKEL (reference sequence). After removal of 5 bases from V and 8 bases from J, the junction contained 13 bases not matched to a gene. The CDR3 is made up of 16 amino acids. The CDR3 spells CASSGLLAGGLDEQFF. In DNA form, the CDR3 reads TGTGCCAGCAGCGGTCTTCTTGCGGGGGGGCTCGATGAGCAGTTCTTC.

The chain has TRBV7-6 and TRBJ2-5; tentative D call: TRBD2 (5 bases). V lost 1 base and J lost 5, with 8 bases in between. Germline-derived CDR1 and CDR2 are SGHVS and FNYEAQ. This CDR3 has 13 amino acids. CDR3 protein: CASSLGAEETQYF. The CDR3 nucleotides read TGTGCCAGCAGCTTAGGAGCGGAGGAGACCCAGTACTTC.

V is TRBV19 and J is TRBJ1-4, with D possibly being TRBD1 (5 bases). V dropped 5 bases and J dropped 3 bases, with 10 bases sitting between them. The CDR3 length is 14 residues. Germline V gene sequence: CDR1 LNHDA, CDR2 SQIVND (reference sequence). The CDR3 region has the DNA TGTGCCAGTAGTCGAGGCAGGGCTAATGAAAAACTGTTTTTT. Translating gives CASSRGRANEKLFF.

CDR3 sequence: CASSGRGASSYNEQFF. In DNA, the CDR3 is TGTGCCAGTAGTGGGCGGGGGGCCAGCTCCTACAATGAGCAGTTCTTC. The V call is TRBV19, the J call TRBJ2-1; 8 bases line up with TRBD2. Trimming removed 5 bases from V and 0 bases from J; junction bases left unmatched: 6. CDR1 and CDR2 from the germline V gene are LNHDA and SQIVND (reference sequence). The CDR3 is 16 amino acids. Filled out from reference TRBV19 and TRBJ2-1, the complete variable domain reads DGGITQSPKYLFRKEGQNVTLSCEQNLNHDAMYWYRQDPGQGLRLIYYSQIVNDFQKGDIAEGYSVSREKKESFPLTVTSAQKNPTAFYLCASSGRGASSYNEQFFGPGTRLTVL.

In this sample, this clone turned up once. J is TRBJ1-2 and V is TRBV6-5, with 7 bases lining up with TRBD1. This CDR3 has 16 residues. CDR1 MNHEY and CDR2 SVGAGI come from the germline V gene. Germline trimming cut 2 bases from V and 3 bases from J; bases unmatched to any gene: 9. The CDR3 loop reads CASSYQSGGRDYGYTF. The CDR3 nucleotides are TGTGCCAGCAGTTACCAATCAGGGGGTCGGGACTATGGCTACACCTTC.

DNA for the CDR3: TGTGCCAGCAGCTTAGGGGACTTAGAAGCTTTCTTT. Amino acids: CASSLGDLEAFF. V is TRBV11-2 and J is TRBJ1-1, with D perhaps TRBD1 (5 bases). The V end lost 1 base, the J end lost 8 bases, and 8 bases lay between the germline ends. The length of the CDR3 is 12 residues. Looked up from germline, CDR1 is SGHAT and CDR2 is FQNNGV.